The T cell receptor (beta chain) under discussion was sequenced for a study of OX40 agonist ivuxolimab in advanced cancers. Overall study: At 0.01 to 10 mg/kg, ivuxolimab was administered intravenously to patients every 2 weeks.

Repertoires were generated with immunoSEQ multiplex PCR, while TCRdb's copy carries only in-frame clones and drops some. The data show approximately 74,000 clones, with roughly four fifths seen just once and 5.5% to 6% held by the top ten. General study findings and limits: Among the lowest levels of clonal expansion were found in partial responders at 0.1-3.0 mg/kg.

CDR3 size: 12 residues. V lost 0 bases to trimming and J lost 9 bases, with 7 bases between them. Germline loops: CDR1 SGHRS, CDR2 YFSETQ. Turning to this clone: Its antigen is not known.

The specimen was CD4+ or CD8+ T cells sorted from blood, collected in a trial of the OX40 agonist ivuxolimab. This chain uses TRBV5-1 with TRBJ2-1, with D unclear. The clonotype was recovered from an adult with an advanced solid tumor such as melanoma, head and neck, liver or kidney cancer. In DNA form, the CDR3 reads TGCGCCAGCAGCTTGGGAGGAAGTGAGCAGTTCTTC. Its protein is CASSLGGSEQFF.